The present entry profiles one TCR beta chain with its context. This clone was observed once. Its target antigen remains unknown. The record has no base qualities; no much larger clone is one base away. The immunoSEQ Assay, a bias-controlled multiplex PCR, was used to amplify TCRbeta CDR3 regions from genomic DNA. As for the authors' bioinformatics: Within the assay, amplification of reference gene primers was used to estimate how many nucleated cells each sample contained. Sequence reads were collapsed and filtered to measure the absolute abundance of every unique TCRbeta CDR3 rearrangement. For each sample, productive Simpson clonality was calculated as the square root of Simpson's diversity index across productive rearrangements. TCRdb took this table from immuneACCESS and kept in-frame rearrangements with V and J called. Such tables lack part of the clones; where checked against another copy, unresolved V genes explain under half of the gap, and the rest is unexplained. The D gene and trimming were derived from the DNA, and the V and J assignments and clone size from that table. Recorded for this sample are approximately 360,000 clones; more than 70% of them occurred a single time. The ten largest clones take up about 1.9% of the sample.

Participants in the prospective study were aged roughly 18 to 100 years, lived in 24 United States geographic areas, and enrolled through a virtual design. In the prospective study, participants were assigned to cohorts based on the clinical history participants reported in a screening survey and a study questionnaire. In the prospective study, whole blood, serum and a nasopharyngeal or oropharyngeal swab were collected from each participant by mobile phlebotomists. Participants in the prospective study had the option to provide additional blood draws and questionnaires over a 2-month period. Before DNA extraction, blood samples from the prospective study were shipped at room temperature or frozen. Here V drops 3 bases and J drops 8 bases, and the junction holds 5 bases not matched to any gene. The CDR3 starts with the cysteine, ends with the phenylalanine, and has 15 residues. The kept DNA is CDR3 alone, 45 bases in frame from the first base. CDR1 KGHSH and CDR2 LQKENI were looked up in the germline V gene.

The data stem from a study of blood T cell repertoires in COVID-19 (dated by TCRdb to about 2020). Turning to the overall study: For ImmuneRACE Cohort 3, a participant was defined as recovered based on two consecutive negative NP/OP PCR tests, clearance by a healthcare professional, or resolution of symptoms. Samples covering the acute and convalescent phases of COVID-19 were provided by collaborators in the United States, Italy and Spain. The prospective study material was composed of cDNA or gDNA derived from T cells, B-cell-depleted T cells, or PBMCs. The dataset comprised deeply sampled blood TCRbeta repertoires from subjects exposed to, actively infected with, or recovered from COVID-19. The repertoires were made available in a free public database intended to serve as a resource for research on the immune response to SARS-CoV-2. Samples were obtained from the ongoing ImmuneRACE study (first 160 participants) and from some 1,300 subjects provided by 6 global collaborators. A de-identified subject ID, COVID-19 status, age in years and sex were almost always included in the sample metadata. Where available, HLA class I and class II types were obtained from metadata supplied by the sample provider rather than from assay-based typing.

Findings and caveats that apply to the study as a whole: Clinical and demographic metadata were provided uncurated, with the amount varying by source and participant.

Sequencing was performed on PBMCs or T cells enriched from blood (not recorded which). The source is a man aged 35 to 55 in a cohort exposed to, infected with or recovered from COVID-19 (not recorded which). Recombination connected TRBV18 to TRBJ1-6; 9 bases in between match TRBD1. CDR3 sequence: CASSPGTGRDSPLHF. The DNA is as follows: TGTGCCAGCTCACCGGGGACAGGGAGAGATTCACCCCTCCACTTT.